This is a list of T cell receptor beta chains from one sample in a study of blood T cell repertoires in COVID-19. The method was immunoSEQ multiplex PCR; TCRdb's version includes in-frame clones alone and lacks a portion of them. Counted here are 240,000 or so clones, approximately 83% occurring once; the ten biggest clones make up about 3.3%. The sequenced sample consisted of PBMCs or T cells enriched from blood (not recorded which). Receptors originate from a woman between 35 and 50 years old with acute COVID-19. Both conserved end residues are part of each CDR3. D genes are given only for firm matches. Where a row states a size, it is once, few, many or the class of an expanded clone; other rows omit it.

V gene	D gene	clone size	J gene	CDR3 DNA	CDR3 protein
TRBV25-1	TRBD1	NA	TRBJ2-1	TGTGCCAGCAGTCGACAGGGGGCAGATAATGAGCAGTTCTTC	CASSRQGADNEQFF
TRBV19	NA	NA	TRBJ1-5	TGTGCCAGTAATCGAGACAGATATCAGCCCCAGCATTTT	CASNRDRYQPQHF
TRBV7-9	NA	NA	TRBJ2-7	TGTGCCAGCAGCTTCTTAGCAAACTCCTACGAGCAGTACTTC	CASSFLANSYEQYF
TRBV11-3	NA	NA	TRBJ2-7	TGTGCCAGCAGCTTTACGAGGGCGCGTTCCTACGAGCAGTACTTC	CASSFTRARSYEQYF
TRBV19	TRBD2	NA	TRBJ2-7	TGTGCCAGTAGTATAGCTGCGGGAGGGCAGTACTTC	CASSIAAGGQYF
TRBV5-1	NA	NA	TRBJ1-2	TGCGCCAGCAGCTTGGCTTCCCGACAGGATGGCTACACCTTC	CASSLASRQDGYTF
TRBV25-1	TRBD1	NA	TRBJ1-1	TGTGCCAGCAGTGCTTGGGGCAGGGGGTCTGAAGCTTTCTTT	CASSAWGRGSEAFF
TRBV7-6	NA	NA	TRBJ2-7	TGTGCCAGCAGCAATAGAGAGGGGGCCTACGAGCAGTACTTC	CASSNREGAYEQYF
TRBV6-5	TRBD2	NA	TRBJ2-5	TGTGCCAGCAGGGACGGACTAGCGCAAGAGACCCAGTACTTC	CASRDGLAQETQYF
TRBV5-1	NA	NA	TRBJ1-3	TGCGCCAGCAGCTTTGCGGGAGACTCTAGAAACACCATATATTTT	CASSFAGDSRNTIYF
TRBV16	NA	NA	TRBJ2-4	TGTGCCAGCAGCCAAGAGGGAAACATTCAGTACTTC	CASSQEGNIQYF
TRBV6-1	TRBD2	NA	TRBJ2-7	TGTGCCAGCAGTGAAGGCCTAGCGGGTTCTTACGAGCAGTACTTC	CASSEGLAGSYEQYF
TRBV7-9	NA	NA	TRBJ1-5	TGTGCCAGCAGCCAACACGGGGTTTTCAATCAGCCCCAGCATTTT	CASSQHGVFNQPQHF
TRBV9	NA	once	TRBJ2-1	TGTGCCAGCAGCGTTCTAGCCAACAATGAGCAGTTCTTC	CASSVLANNEQFF
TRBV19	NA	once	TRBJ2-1	TGTGCCAGTAGTATAGCTGCCGGGGACTCCAGGGAGCAGTTCTTC	CASSIAAGDSREQFF
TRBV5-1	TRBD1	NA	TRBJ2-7	TGCGCCAGCAGGAGGGACAGTCTTAGCTCCTACGAGCAGTACTTC	CASRRDSLSSYEQYF
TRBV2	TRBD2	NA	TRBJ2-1	TGTGCCAGCACCCCGCTAGCGGCGCACAATGAGCAGTTCTTC	CASTPLAAHNEQFF
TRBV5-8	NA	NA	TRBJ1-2	TGTGCCAGCAGCCGGGACTCGGGAGGCTACACCTTC	CASSRDSGGYTF
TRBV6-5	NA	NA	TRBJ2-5	TGTGCCAGCGCCAGGGGAGAGACCCAGTACTTC	CASARGETQYF
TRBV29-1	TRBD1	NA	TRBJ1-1	TGCAGCGTGGAACAGGGGCGTTTTGTAGGAACTGAAGCTTTCTTT	CSVEQGRFVGTEAFF
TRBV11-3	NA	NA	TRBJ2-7	TGTGCCAGCAGCTGGAGCGAAGGTGAGCAGTACTTC	CASSWSEGEQYF
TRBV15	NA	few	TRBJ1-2	TGTGCCACCAGCAGAGACAGGACAGACTATGGCTACACCTTC	CATSRDRTDYGYTF
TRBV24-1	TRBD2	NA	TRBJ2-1	TGTGCCACCAGTGATTTGCCGTCTAGCACGGGAGGAGAGCAGTTCTTC	CATSDLPSSTGGEQFF
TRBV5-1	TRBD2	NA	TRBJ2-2	TGCGCCAGCAGCTTGGGGACGACTAGCGCAAACACCGGGGAGCTGTTTTTT	CASSLGTTSANTGELFF
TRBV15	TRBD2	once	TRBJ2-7	TGTGCCACCAGCAGGGAAATTGGACTAGCGGGACTGCCGGGAGGATACGAGCAGTACTTC	CATSREIGLAGLPGGYEQYF
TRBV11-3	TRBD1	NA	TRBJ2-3	TGTGCCACCGGGGACAGAGCAATTAGCACAGATACGCAGTATTTT	CATGDRAISTDTQYF
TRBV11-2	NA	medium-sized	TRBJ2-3	TGTGCCAGCAGCATCGTCTCGGGAGCAACAGATACGCAGTATTTT	CASSIVSGATDTQYF
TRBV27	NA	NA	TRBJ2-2	TGTGCCAGCAGGGGGAGAAACACCGGGGAGCTGTTTTTT	CASRGRNTGELFF
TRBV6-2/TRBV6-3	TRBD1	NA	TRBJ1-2	TGTGCCAGCAGTTCCGGGACAGAAGAGACCTATGGCTACACCTTC	CASSSGTEETYGYTF
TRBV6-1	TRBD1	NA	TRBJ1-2	TGTGCCAGCAGTGAGCCGGGACAGGCCCACACCTTC	CASSEPGQAHTF
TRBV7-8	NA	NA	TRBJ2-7	TGTGCCAGCAGCCGATCGTGGGCAGCCTCCTACGAGCAGTACTTC	CASSRSWAASYEQYF
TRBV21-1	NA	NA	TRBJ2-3	TGTGCCAGCAGCAAAGTAATAACAGATACGCAGTATTTT	CASSKVITDTQYF
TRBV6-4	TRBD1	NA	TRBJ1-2	TGTGCCAGCAGTGAAGTCAGGGGGTCTGGCTACACCTTC	CASSEVRGSGYTF
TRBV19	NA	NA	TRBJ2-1	TGTGCCAGTAGTATCGGCAAGGGAGGCAATGAGCAGTTCTTC	CASSIGKGGNEQFF
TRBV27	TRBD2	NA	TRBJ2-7	TGTGCCAGCAGTAGCGGGATCTCCTACGAGCAGTACTTC	CASSSGISYEQYF
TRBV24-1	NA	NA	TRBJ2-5	TGTGCCCCCGGCCACGGGGGTAACGAAGAGACCCAGTACTTC	CAPGHGGNEETQYF
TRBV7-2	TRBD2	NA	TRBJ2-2	TGTGCCAGCAGCTTGTCTAGCGGGAGGGCCGTTCGCGGGGAGCTGTTTTTT	CASSLSSGRAVRGELFF
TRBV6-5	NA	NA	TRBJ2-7	TGTGCCAGCAGTTCACTTTCTAGCAGCTACGAGCAGTACTTC	CASSSLSSSYEQYF
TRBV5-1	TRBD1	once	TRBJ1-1	TGCGCCAGCAGCGCGGGATCTCGGCAGGGGGACACTGAAGCTTTCTTT	CASSAGSRQGDTEAFF
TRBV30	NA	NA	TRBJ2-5	TGTGCCTGGAGTGTACTGGGCAGTCAAGAGACCCAGTACTTC	CAWSVLGSQETQYF
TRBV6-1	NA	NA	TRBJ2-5	TGTGCCAGCAGTGAAGCGCACGGGGAAGAGACCCAGTACTTC	CASSEAHGEETQYF
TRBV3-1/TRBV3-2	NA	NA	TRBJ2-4	TGTGCCAGCAGCCAGTCGTTAGCCAAAAACATTCAGTACTTC	CASSQSLAKNIQYF
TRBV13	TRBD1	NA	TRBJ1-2	TGTGCCACCCTGGACAGGGACAACTATGGCTACACCTTC	CATLDRDNYGYTF
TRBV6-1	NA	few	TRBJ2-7	TGTGCCAGCAGTGAAACGGGAGCCTTTGACGAGCAGTACTTC	CASSETGAFDEQYF
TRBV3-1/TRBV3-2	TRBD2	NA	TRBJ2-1	TGTGCCAGCAGCCAAGGGGGCGGGAGCCTTGGCAATGAGCAGTTCTTC	CASSQGGGSLGNEQFF
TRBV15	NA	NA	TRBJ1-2	TGTGCCACCAGCAGAGATGAAACATATGGCTACACCTTC	CATSRDETYGYTF
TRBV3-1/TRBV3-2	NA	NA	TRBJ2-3	TGTGCCAGCAGCCACGGCTCAGGGTTCGATGATACGCAGTATTTT	CASSHGSGFDDTQYF
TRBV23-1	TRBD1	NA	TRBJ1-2	TGCGCCACCCTGGGACAGGGGGATGGCTACACCTTC	CATLGQGDGYTF
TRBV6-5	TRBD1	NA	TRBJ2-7	TGTGCCAGCAGGCTTCCGGGACAGACTTACTACGAGCAGTACTTC	CASRLPGQTYYEQYF
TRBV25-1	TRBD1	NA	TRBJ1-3	TGTGCCAGCAGTGAACAGGGGGCTTCCTCTGGAAACACCATATATTTT	CASSEQGASSGNTIYF
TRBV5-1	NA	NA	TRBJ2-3	TGCGCCAGCAGCTTGTCTGGCGGAGGCCCAGATACGCAGTATTTT	CASSLSGGGPDTQYF
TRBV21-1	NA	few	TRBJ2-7	TGTGCCAGCAGCAAACGGGACAGGGGCTACGAGCAGTACTTC	CASSKRDRGYEQYF
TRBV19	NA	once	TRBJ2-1	TGTGCCAGTAGTGTCGTAGCGCGCTCCTACAATGAGCAGTTCTTC	CASSVVARSYNEQFF
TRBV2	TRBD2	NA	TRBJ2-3	TGTGCCAGCAGTGTGGGAGGGCCGTATACGCAGTATTTT	CASSVGGPYTQYF